The 28 T cell receptor beta chains reported below all come from one sample, sequenced in a study of identical twins. TCRdb fed the 5' RACE reads into MiXCR, producing one record per CDR3 protein. This sample has more than 650,000 distinct CDR3 sequences, with over 5% found just once. Sequenced input: naive T cells sorted from blood. All receptors derive from a man aged 18 to 29 in good health.

The genes are TRBV3-1 and TRBJ1-1; 7 bases line up with TRBD1. CDR1 and CDR2 from the germline V gene are LGHDT and YNNKEL (reference sequence). The CDR3 is 13 amino acids. J was trimmed by 10 bases and V by 1 base; bases with no gene match: 6. The DNA for the CDR3 is TGTGCCAGCAGCCAAGGTGAGGGGGCGAGAGCTTTCTTT. Protein sequence: CASSQGEGARAFF.

Only a few counts were recorded for this clonotype. This chain links TRBV5-1 with TRBJ2-6; D gene unclear. CDR1 and CDR2 (germline): SGHRS, YFSETQ. Trimming cost V 5 bases and J 2 bases, with 11 bases left between them. This CDR3 is built from 15 residues. The CDR3 sequence: CASSYLGTGANVLTF. The DNA of the CDR3 is TGCGCCAGCAGTTATTTGGGTACTGGGGCCAACGTCCTGACTTTC.

In regard to this clonotype: No conserved phenylalanine or tryptophan is present at the end of the CDR3, so a read error is the likely explanation. The chain is built from TRBV11-3 and TRBJ1-1; possibly TRBD1 for D (6 bases). Germline values: CDR1 SGHNT, CDR2 YENEEA. The germline V and J ends were trimmed by 6 bases and 8 bases, with 16 bases remaining between them. This CDR3 is 13 amino acids long. Here the CDR3 reads CASRANQGREAFS. CDR3 in DNA: TGTGCCAGCAGAGCGAATCAGGGGAGGGAAGCTTTCTCT.

The V call is TRBV29-1, the J call TRBJ2-5; perhaps TRBD1 as D (5 bases). This CDR3 spans 13 amino acids. With 6 bases removed from V and 2 bases from J, the gap between germline ends came to 13 bases. Germline loops: CDR1 SQVTM, CDR2 ANQGSEA. The DNA for the CDR3 is TGCAGCGTCCCACCTGACAGTCAAGAGACCCAGTACTTC. Protein: CSVPPDSQETQYF.

The CDR3 bases are TGTGCCAGCAGCTTAGACGTGACGAGCGCAGATACGCAGTATTTT. The encoded protein is CASSLDVTSADTQYF. J is TRBJ2-3 and V is TRBV7-2; no definite D call. V was pared by 1 base and J by 4 bases, with 12 bases between. The CDR3 loop spans 15 amino acids. Per the germline V gene, CDR1 is SGHTA and CDR2 is FQGNSA.

The V gene is TRBV18, the J gene TRBJ1-2, with TRBD1 as a possible D gene (6 bases). Germline V lookup: CDR1 KGHSH, CDR2 LQKENI. V was clipped by 0 bases and J by 1 base, with 15 bases between them. This CDR3 comprises 17 residues. The CDR3 DNA reads as TGTGCCAGCTCACCACCGGGACACTCACGGGATAACTATGGCTACACCTTC. It yields the protein CASSPPGHSRDNYGYTF.

This clonotype showed up just a few times. The rearrangement links TRBV7-9 to TRBJ2-6; 12 bases match TRBD2. V was clipped by 5 bases and J by 0 bases; unmatched bases: 2. Germline V lookup: CDR1 SEHNR, CDR2 FQNEAQ (reference sequence). The CDR3 loop spans 17 amino acids. The CDR3, as DNA: TGTGCCAGCAGCCCGACTAGCGGGAGCTCTGGGGCCAACGTCCTGACTTTC. Translating gives CASSPTSGSSGANVLTF.

This clonotype was seen ten or more times. The chain carries TRBV6-1 and TRBJ2-7, with 7 bases that match TRBD2. The CDR3 runs 14 residues. Germline values: CDR1 MNHNS, CDR2 SASEGT. J gave up 3 bases and V 6 bases, and 8 bases lay outside the gene matches. The CDR3 loop reads CASRHLAENYEQYV. The CDR3 bases are TGTGCCAGCAGACATCTAGCGGAAAACTACGAGCAGTACGTC.

This clonotype was observed many times. V is TRBV29-1 and J is TRBJ2-2, with TRBD2 matching 8 bases. The V and J ends lost 7 bases and 1 base, in that order; junction bases with no gene match: 2. There are 13 residues in the CDR3. Germline V lookup: CDR1 SQVTM, CDR2 ANQGSEA. The CDR3 reads CSGGGRNTGELFF. The CDR3 DNA reads as TGCAGCGGCGGGGGGAGGAACACCGGGGAGCTGTTTTTT.

This clonotype has a count of ten or more. V is TRBV5-1 and J is TRBJ2-4; D is tentatively TRBD1 or TRBD2 (5 bases each). V was clipped by 4 bases and J by 8 bases, with 10 bases between them. This CDR3 contains 12 residues. Germline V lookup: CDR1 SGHRS, CDR2 YFSETQ. The DNA for the CDR3 is TGCGCCAGCAGCCCCCAGGGAGACATTCAGTACTTC. Translation: CASSPQGDIQYF. The full variable domain, with the rest looked up from reference TRBV5-1 and TRBJ2-4, is KAGVTQTPRYLIKTRGQQVTLSCSPISGHRSVSWYQQTPGQGLQFLFEYFSETQRNKGNFPGRFSGRQFSNSRSEMNVSTLELGDSALYLCASSPQGDIQYFGAGTRLSVL.

The table lists this clonotype with many counts. This chain connects TRBV12-3 or TRBV12-4 to TRBJ2-5; the D gene is possibly TRBD1 (6 bases). This CDR3 has 12 amino acids. V lost 4 bases and J lost 13, with 16 bases in between. This chain's CDR3 is CASSSHRADGYF. CDR3 DNA sequence: TGTGCCAGCAGTTCTCACAGGGCTGATGGGTACTTC.

The rearrangement links TRBV9 to TRBJ2-2; 11 bases line up with TRBD2. V was clipped by 4 bases and J by 0 bases; unmatched bases: 8. Germline assignment: CDR1 SGDLS and CDR2 YYNGEE. The CDR3 runs 18 residues. Here the CDR3 DNA reads TGTGCCAGCAGCAAACGGACTAGCGGGTATGCGAACACCGGGGAGCTGTTTTTT. It specifies CASSKRTSGYANTGELFF.

This clonotype appeared a few times. The V gene is TRBV14, the J gene TRBJ1-1; TRBD1 agrees at 8 bases. The CDR3 consists of 16 residues. The V and J ends lost 3 bases and 2 bases, in that order; junction bases with no gene match: 8. The germline V gene has CDR1 SGHDN and CDR2 FVKESK. The CDR3, as DNA: TGTGCCAGCAGCCACCGACTAGGACAGGGCAACACTGAAGCTTTCTTT. Translated, it gives CASSHRLGQGNTEAFF.

There are a few counts of this clonotype. The CDR3 sequence: CASSGRWRESEQYV. The CDR3 bases are TGTGCCAGCAGCGGTAGATGGCGGGAGTCCGAGCAGTACGTC. The chain recombines TRBV7-9 with TRBJ2-7, with TRBD2 identical over 7 bases. The CDR3 covers 14 residues. V trimming: 5 bases; J trimming: 6 bases; junction bases outside the gene matches: 10. CDR1 is SEHNR and CDR2 is FQNEAQ in the germline V gene (reference sequence).

Ten or more counts support this clonotype. The V and J genes are TRBV5-1 and TRBJ2-7; 12 bases match TRBD1. CDR3 length equals 14 residues. Losses at the gene ends were 3 bases for V and 5 bases for J; bases not matched to a gene: 3. Germline values: CDR1 SGHRS, CDR2 YFSETQ. The CDR3: CASSWGQGANEQYF. CDR3 bases: TGCGCCAGCAGCTGGGGACAGGGGGCCAACGAGCAGTACTTC.

This clonotype was seen a handful of times. The genes are TRBV5-8 and TRBJ2-1; weak D call: TRBD2 (5 bases). Trimming stripped 4 bases from V and 1 base from J, with 15 bases between. The CDR3 is 16 residues long. Germline lookup yields CDR1 SGHTS and CDR2 YDEGEE. The CDR3 DNA is TGTGCCAGCAGCCCGGTAGTACGGACTTCCTACAATGAGCAGTTCTTC. It yields the protein CASSPVVRTSYNEQFF. The complete variable domain, with remaining parts taken from reference TRBV5-8 and TRBJ2-1, reads EAGVTQSPTHLIKTRGQQATLRCSPISGHTSVYWYQQALGLGLQFLLWYDEGEERNRGNFPPRFSGRQFPNYSSELNVNALELEDSALYLCASSPVVRTSYNEQFFGPGTRLTVL.

This clonotype was seen repeatedly, ten times or more. The chain recombines TRBV5-1 with TRBJ2-2; D gene ambiguous. Trimming took 4 bases from V and 4 from J, leaving 11 bases between them. Germline CDR1 SGHRS, CDR2 YFSETQ. The CDR3 is 14 amino acids. The CDR3 coding sequence is TGCGCCAGCAGCCGAGTGGCAAGCACCGGGGAGCTGTTTTTT. This codes for CASSRVASTGELFF. The variable domain in full, with the rest retrieved from reference TRBV5-1 and TRBJ2-2, is KAGVTQTPRYLIKTRGQQVTLSCSPISGHRSVSWYQQTPGQGLQFLFEYFSETQRNKGNFPGRFSGRQFSNSRSEMNVSTLELGDSALYLCASSRVASTGELFFGEGSRLTVL.

The sample holds a few counts of this clonotype. This chain links TRBV6-5 with TRBJ2-5, with 7 bases aligning to TRBD1. This CDR3 spans 14 amino acids. Losses at the gene ends were 1 base for V and 5 bases for J; bases not matched to a gene: 4. CDR1 is MNHEY, CDR2 SVGAGI, per germline. The CDR3 bases are TGTGCCAGCAGTTACTTTACAGGGGCGGAGACCCAGTACTTC. It encodes CASSYFTGAETQYF.

The chain carries TRBV5-1 and TRBJ1-1; D gene unclear. The germline CDR1 and CDR2 sequences are SGHRS and YFSETQ. Between the trimmed V and J ends, which lost 0 bases and 0 bases, there was a span of 9 bases. This CDR3 spans 15 amino acids. The CDR3 is CASSLEAAMNTEAFF. CDR3 in DNA: TGCGCCAGCAGCTTGGAGGCAGCCATGAACACTGAAGCTTTCTTT.

This clonotype was recorded a few times. This chain links TRBV6-4 with TRBJ2-1; TRBD2 matches at 12 bases. The trim removed 3 bases at V and 10 bases at J, leaving 7 bases unmatched. The CDR3 spans 15 residues. The germline V gene encodes CDR1 MRHNA and CDR2 SNTAGT. The CDR3 sequence is CASSEGLAGPREQFF. The CDR3 DNA sequence: TGTGCCAGCAGTGAGGGACTAGCGGGTCCTCGGGAGCAGTTCTTC.

This clonotype was detected only a few times. This chain connects TRBV15 to TRBJ2-7; D uncertain. Trimming removed 4 bases from V and 3 bases from J, with 10 bases in between. Germline CDR1 reads LNHNV; CDR2 reads YYDKDF (reference sequence). The CDR3 has 13 residues. The CDR3 region has the DNA TGTGCCACCAGCACCATAGGCGTCTACGAGCAGTACTTC. Translated, it gives CATSTIGVYEQYF.

This clonotype was seen at least ten times. The CDR3, as DNA: TGTGCCAGCAGTTTTGGACAGGGAATTGTAAATGAGCAGTTCTTC. Translated: CASSFGQGIVNEQFF. The rearrangement uses TRBV27 and TRBJ2-1; 8 positions agree with TRBD1. This CDR3 spans 15 amino acids. V lost 3 bases to trimming and J lost 7 bases; unmatched junction nucleotides: 8. The germline V gene has CDR1 MNHEY and CDR2 SMNVEV (reference sequence).

The V call is TRBV5-5, the J call TRBJ2-7; 7 bases are a match to TRBD2. The CDR3 has 14 amino acids. V lost 3 bases to trimming and J lost 6 bases; unmatched junction nucleotides: 9. Germline CDR1 SGHKS, CDR2 YYEKEE (reference sequence). CDR3 bases: TGTGCCAGCAGCTCGCCCGGACTAGTCCCCGAGCAGTACGTC. Its protein product is CASSSPGLVPEQYV.

In its sample, this clonotype was seen a few times. The chain is built from TRBV29-1 and TRBJ1-2; D ambiguous. CDR3 length equals 12 residues. The V gene lost 7 bases and the J gene lost 7 bases, with 16 bases spanning the gap. CDR1 SQVTM and CDR2 ANQGSEA come from the germline V gene. CDR3 nucleotide sequence: TGCAGCGCCTCTGGGATCCGGCGTGGCTACACCTTC. Its protein product is CSASGIRRGYTF.

As for this clonotype: This may be a read error: a much more frequent sequence differs by one nucleotide. The CDR3 does not close with the conserved phenylalanine or tryptophan, likely indicating a read error. This rearrangement joins TRBV20-1 to TRBJ1-4; perhaps TRBD1 as D (6 bases). Germline-derived CDR1 and CDR2 are DFQATT and SNEGSKA (reference sequence). V lost 3 bases to trimming and J lost 8 bases, with 13 bases between them. This CDR3 is 13 amino acids long. DNA for the CDR3: TGCAGTGCTAGGGACAGCCGAAGGGAAAAACTGTTTTAT. Encoded protein: CSARDSRREKLFY.

This clonotype was seen ten or more times. This chain links TRBV27 with TRBJ2-5; D is unresolved. This CDR3 comprises 13 residues. Deletions cut 2 bases from V and 4 bases from J, with 8 bases between. Germline V gene lookup returns CDR1 MNHEY and CDR2 SMNVEV (reference sequence). CDR3 nucleotide sequence: TGTGCCAGCAGTTTAACCAGTTCAGAGACCCAGTACTTC. This encodes CASSLTSSETQYF.

J is TRBJ1-4 and V is TRBV7-9; D not certain. The length of the CDR3 is 14 residues. The V gene's germline CDR1 is SEHNR and CDR2 FQNEAQ (reference sequence). V lost 2 bases and J lost 7, with 11 bases in between. The CDR3 DNA reads TGTGCCAGCAGCTTACTGGGGTCCTCTGAAAAACTGTTTTTT. This sequence encodes CASSLLGSSEKLFF.

This clonotype was seen more than once but under ten times. V usage is TRBV4-3 and J usage is TRBJ2-1, with no clear D. Trimming removed 0 bases from V and 10 bases from J, with 13 bases in between. The CDR3 totals 14 residues. Germline lookup yields CDR1 LGHNA and CDR2 YSLEER. The CDR3 nucleotides are TGCGCCAGCAGCCAAGATCGTGTCTACGAGGAGCAGTTCTTC. This gives the protein CASSQDRVYEEQFF.